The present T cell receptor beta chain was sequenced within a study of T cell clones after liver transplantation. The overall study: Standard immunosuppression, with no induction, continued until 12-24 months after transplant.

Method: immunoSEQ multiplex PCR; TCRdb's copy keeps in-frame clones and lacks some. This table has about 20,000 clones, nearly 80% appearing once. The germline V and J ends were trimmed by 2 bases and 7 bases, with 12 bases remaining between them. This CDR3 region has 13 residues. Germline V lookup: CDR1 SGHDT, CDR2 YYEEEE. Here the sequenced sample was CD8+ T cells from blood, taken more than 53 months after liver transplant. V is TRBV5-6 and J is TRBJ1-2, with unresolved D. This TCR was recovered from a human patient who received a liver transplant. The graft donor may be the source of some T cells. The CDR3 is CASSFGGFSGYTF. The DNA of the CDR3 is TGTGCCAGCAGCTTCGGAGGGTTTAGTGGCTACACCTTC. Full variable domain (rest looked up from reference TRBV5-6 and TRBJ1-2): DAGVTQSPTHLIKTRGQQVTLRCSPKSGHDTVSWYQQALGQGPQFIFQYYEEEERQRGNFPDRFSGHQFPNYSSELNVNALLLGDSALYLCASSFGGFSGYTFGSGTRLTVV.